Below, 14 T cell receptor beta chains from the same sample are listed, as sequenced in a study of cytomegalovirus exposure and HLA in healthy donors (dated by TCRdb to between 2016 and 2019). The library relied on the immunoSEQ multiplex PCR assay. For the multiplex PCR, a mixture combining 60 forward primers for TCR Vbeta segments and 13 reverse primers for TCR Jbeta segments was used. What TCRdb holds here is the immuneACCESS table cut down to in-frame rearrangements. Part of the clones is not present; checked against another copy, under half of the missing clones reflect an unresolved V gene, and the others are unexplained. The sample has 120,000 to 150,000 clones on record, approximately 65% of them singletons. Jointly, the top ten make up 6% to 8% of the sample. Sequenced sample: PBMCs. These receptors came from a woman aged 60-75 years in good health and CMV-seronegative.

In its sample, this clone was seen a few times. The rearrangement links TRBV10-3 to TRBJ1-4; TRBD1 matches at 9 bases. With 3 bases clipped from V and 6 bases from J, the junction kept 8 bases outside the gene matches. The CDR3 is 16 amino acids. Germline V gene data show CDR1 as ENHRY and CDR2 as SYGVKD. As DNA, the CDR3 is TGTGCCATCAGTGAAACCACAGGGGGCGTTTATGAAAAACTGTTTTTT. It yields the protein CAISETTGGVYEKLFF.

The V and J genes are TRBV5-6 and TRBJ2-5; D possibly corresponds to TRBD1 (6 bases). The germline V gene has CDR1 SGHDT and CDR2 YYEEEE. The CDR3 has 18 residues. V was trimmed by 4 bases and J by 0 bases, leaving 22 bases between them. The CDR3 region is CASSILSQGRGYQETQYF. The CDR3 DNA sequence: TGTGCCAGCAGCATACTCTCACAGGGCAGAGGATACCAAGAGACCCAGTACTTC.

In this sample, this clone turned up a few times. Other DNA sequences in the sample encode the same CDR3. V usage is TRBV5-4 and J usage is TRBJ1-4; TRBD1 matches at 8 bases. This CDR3 spans 14 amino acids. Germline V gene lookup returns CDR1 SGHNT and CDR2 YYREEE (reference sequence). V was clipped by 0 bases and J by 8 bases; unmatched bases: 3. The CDR3 DNA reads TGTGCCAGCAGCTTGGCAGGGGGCGGCGAAAAACTGTTTTTT. Its protein product is CASSLAGGGEKLFF.

J is TRBJ1-3 and V is TRBV5-1, with unresolved D. Germline CDR1 is SGHRS and CDR2 is YFSETQ. There are 15 residues in the CDR3. The ends were cut back, 1 base at V and 2 bases at J, with 10 bases in the middle. The CDR3 spells CASSLTVPPGNTIYF. The CDR3 DNA sequence: TGCGCCAGCAGCTTGACAGTGCCCCCTGGAAACACCATATATTTT.

This clone was observed a single time. One base separates it from a far larger clone, so it is likely a read error. The CDR3 region is CASSQAGQFYEQYF. DNA of the CDR3: TGTGCCAGCAGCCAAGCGGGACAGTTCTACGAGCAGTACTTC. This chain uses TRBV14 with TRBJ2-7, with 7 positions matching TRBD1. This CDR3 has 14 residues. V trimming: 1 base; J trimming: 3 bases; junction bases outside the gene matches: 3. Germline assignment: CDR1 SGHDN and CDR2 FVKESK.

J is TRBJ2-1 and V is TRBV9, with 7 bases lining up with TRBD1. The CDR3 consists of 14 residues. V lost 0 bases, J lost 6 bases, and 3 bases stayed unmatched. Germline values: CDR1 SGDLS, CDR2 YYNGEE. The CDR3 DNA is TGTGCCAGCAGCGTAGGACAGGGCCTCAATGAGCAGTTCTTC. Translated, it gives CASSVGQGLNEQFF.

This clone was seen more than once but under ten times. This chain joins TRBV15 and TRBJ2-5; 12 positions agree with TRBD1. The germline V gene has CDR1 LNHNV and CDR2 YYDKDF (reference sequence). The ends lost 0 bases at V and 5 bases at J; junction bases unmatched: 4. The length of the CDR3 is 16 residues. The DNA for the CDR3 is TGTGCCACCAGCAGAGATTTGGGGACAGGGGGCGAGACCCAGTACTTC. Translation gives CATSRDLGTGGETQYF.

The chain combines TRBV12-5 with TRBJ2-3; TRBD1 matches at 8 bases. The V and J ends lost 9 bases and 8 bases, in that order; junction bases with no gene match: 10. CDR3 length: 13 amino acids. The germline CDR1 and CDR2 sequences are LGHNT and FRNRAP. The CDR3 nucleotides read TGTGCTAGCCAGGGGGCTGGTTTCGCTACGCAGTATTTT. Amino acids: CASQGAGFATQYF.

The chain links TRBV6-1 to TRBJ1-5; TRBD1 aligns across 8 bases. From germline, CDR1 is MNHNS and CDR2 SASEGT. With V trimmed by 5 bases and J by 2 bases, 5 bases remained unmatched. The CDR3 has 15 residues. The CDR3 is CASSPGQGGNQPQHF. As DNA, the CDR3 is TGTGCCAGCAGTCCCGGACAGGGTGGCAATCAGCCCCAGCATTTT.

There are a few counts of this clone. This sequence joins TRBV6-5 and TRBJ2-1; a possible D gene is TRBD2 (6 bases). Trimming removed 7 bases from V and 0 bases from J, with 7 bases in between. The CDR3 sequence is 13 residues long. Germline-derived CDR1 and CDR2 are MNHEY and SVGAGI. CDR3 residues: CASKEGSYNEQFF. Here the CDR3 DNA reads TGTGCCAGCAAGGAGGGCTCCTACAATGAGCAGTTCTTC.

There are a few counts of this clone. The chain joins TRBV9 to TRBJ1-4, with D uncertain. Germline CDR1 reads SGDLS; CDR2 reads YYNGEE. Trimming cost V 5 bases and J 4 bases, with 12 bases left between them. The CDR3 totals 14 residues. CDR3 nucleotides: TGTGCCAGCAGTGCTGCGGTTGGTAATGAAAAACTGTTTTTT. Amino acid sequence: CASSAAVGNEKLFF.

This rearrangement joins TRBV5-1 to TRBJ2-1; 16 bases match TRBD2. V lost 3 bases and J lost 0; bases outside the gene matches: 6. The CDR3 is made up of 19 amino acids. Germline V gene data show CDR1 as SGHRS and CDR2 as YFSETQ. The CDR3 loop reads CASSSPGLAGGGSYNEQFF. DNA for the CDR3: TGCGCCAGCAGCTCACCGGGACTAGCGGGAGGGGGCTCCTACAATGAGCAGTTCTTC. The full variable domain, rest sourced from reference TRBV5-1 and TRBJ2-1, is KAGVTQTPRYLIKTRGQQVTLSCSPISGHRSVSWYQQTPGQGLQFLFEYFSETQRNKGNFPGRFSGRQFSNSRSEMNVSTLELGDSALYLCASSSPGLAGGGSYNEQFFGPGTRLTVL.

The rearrangement joins TRBV12-5 to TRBJ2-7, with 15 bases aligning to TRBD2. The V and J ends lost 6 bases and 7 bases, in that order; junction bases with no gene match: 13. CDR1 is LGHNT, CDR2 FRNRAP, per germline. The CDR3 extends over 17 amino acids. CDR3 sequence (DNA): TGTGCTAGTGGGTTAGGAGGGGGACTAGCGGGGGGAGGGGAGCAGTACTTC. As protein: CASGLGGGLAGGGEQYF.

This chain uses TRBV5-1 with TRBJ2-2, with unresolved D. Germline CDR1 and CDR2: SGHRS and YFSETQ. This CDR3 spans 15 amino acids. Deletions cut 2 bases from V and 4 bases from J, with 12 bases between. The CDR3: CASSFDISLTGELFF. The CDR3 DNA reads as TGCGCCAGCAGCTTCGACATATCGCTCACCGGGGAGCTGTTTTTT.